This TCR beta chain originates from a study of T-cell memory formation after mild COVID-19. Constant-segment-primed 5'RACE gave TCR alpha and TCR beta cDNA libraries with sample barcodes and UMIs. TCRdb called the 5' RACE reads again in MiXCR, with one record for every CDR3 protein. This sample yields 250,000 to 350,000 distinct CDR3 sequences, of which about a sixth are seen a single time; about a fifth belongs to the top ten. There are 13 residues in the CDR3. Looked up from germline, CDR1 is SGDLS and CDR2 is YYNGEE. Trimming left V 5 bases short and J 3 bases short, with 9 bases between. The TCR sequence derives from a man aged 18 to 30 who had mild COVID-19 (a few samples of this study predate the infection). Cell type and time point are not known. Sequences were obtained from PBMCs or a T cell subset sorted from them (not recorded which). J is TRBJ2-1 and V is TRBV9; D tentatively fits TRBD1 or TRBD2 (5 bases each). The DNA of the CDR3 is TGTGCCAGCAGGGGACCCGACTACAATGAGCAGTTCTTC. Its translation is CASRGPDYNEQFF.